The 4 T cell receptor beta chains below were found in one sample sequenced in a study of regulatory T cells in long-lasting Graves disease. The time point here: newly diagnosed GD, antithyroid drugs for less than 3 months. Extracted PBMC RNA gave rise to the TCR library. Investigators prepared the TCR beta libraries by applying iRepertoire HTBI primers and Arm-PCR of CDR3 regions. MiXCR, run by TCRdb on the multiplex PCR reads, gives a single entry per CDR3 protein. The sample lists 600,000 to 650,000 distinct CDR3 sequences; around 15% were seen once. These data are also associated with another study on T cells in Graves' hyperthyroidism and ophthalmopathy.

Sequences were derived from peripheral blood mononuclear cells (PBMCs), sampled at new diagnosis, from a patient treated with antithyroid drugs. The source of these receptors is a woman in her twenties or thirties with Graves disease.

As concerns this clonotype: An end of the junction does not agree with germline; a read error may underlie this. V usage is TRBV12-3 or TRBV12-4 and J usage is TRBJ1-2; TRBD1 aligns across 8 bases. The length of the CDR3 is 14 residues. The CDR3 is CARSRGQGGYGYTF. Here the CDR3 DNA reads TGTGCCCGCAGCCGCGGACAGGGAGGTTATGGCTACACCTTC.

This clonotype was observed a handful of times. CDR3 sequence (DNA): TGTGCCAGCAGTCCCAGGGACAGGGGGTGGGGAACCTACAATGAGCAGTTCTTC. As protein: CASSPRDRGWGTYNEQFF. The chain couples TRBV28 to TRBJ2-1; 11 bases agree with TRBD1. Germline V CDR1 and CDR2: MDHEN, SYDVKM. With V trimmed by 5 bases and J by 2 bases, 11 bases remained unmatched. The CDR3 spans 18 residues.

Many counts were recorded for this clonotype. This chain joins TRBV2 and TRBJ2-1; a possible D gene is TRBD1 (6 bases). There are 12 residues in the CDR3. The V end was cut by 6 bases, the J end by 7 bases, with 10 bases between. The germline V gene encodes CDR1 SNHLY and CDR2 FYNNEI. CDR3 in amino acids: CASRKQGNEQFF. In nucleotides, the CDR3 is TGTGCCAGCAGAAAACAGGGAAATGAGCAGTTCTTC.

In this sample, this clonotype turned up many times. V is TRBV24-1 and J is TRBJ2-7; 9 nucleotides agree with TRBD1. The CDR3 spans 15 residues. Germline V CDR1 and CDR2: KGHDR, SFDVKD. V lost 7 bases, J lost 4 bases, and 10 bases stayed unmatched. CDR3 nucleotide sequence: TGTGCCACCAGCCCCCCGGACAGGGGATGTTACGAGCAGTACTTC. Protein: CATSPPDRGCYEQYF.